This TCR beta chain was captured by sequencing in a study of blood T cell repertoires in COVID-19. Sequencing used immunoSEQ multiplex PCR; TCRdb keeps in-frame clones, though not all of them. This table has approximately 120,000 clones, about 78% appearing once. This TCR came from a human donor in a cohort sampled during active or convalescent COVID-19. The sequenced material came from peripheral blood.

CDR3 sequence reads: CASSQRTSGRPLQETQYF. The CDR3 DNA reads TGTGCCAGCAGCCAGAGGACTAGCGGGAGGCCGCTGCAAGAGACCCAGTACTTC. The genes are TRBV14 and TRBJ2-5; 14 nucleotides agree with TRBD2. The germline V gene encodes CDR1 SGHDN and CDR2 FVKESK. The CDR3 consists of 18 residues. V was pared by 3 bases and J by 2 bases, with 8 bases of the junction left unmatched.